Listed below are T cell receptor beta chains from one sample, sequenced in a study of cytomegalovirus exposure and HLA in healthy donors. Repertoires were generated with immunoSEQ multiplex PCR, while TCRdb's copy carries only in-frame clones and drops some. The clone table shows more than 110,000 clones, with the ten largest holding approximately 2.4%. Sequenced material: PBMCs. Receptor source: a man aged 35-49 years in good health and CMV-seronegative. Both conserved end residues are part of each CDR3. D genes are given only for firm matches.

TRBV11-1,TRBD1,TRBJ1-1,CASSPIQGASEAFF,TGTGCCAGCAGCCCTATACAGGGGGCTTCTGAAGCTTTCTTT
TRBV2,TRBD1,TRBJ2-7,CASLRDRGSYEQYF,TGTGCCAGCCTCCGGGACAGGGGGTCCTACGAGCAGTACTTC
TRBV6-6,TRBD1,TRBJ1-6,CASSQQQGGNSPLHF,TGTGCCAGCAGTCAACAACAGGGGGGTAATTCACCCCTCCACTTT
TRBV19,-,TRBJ2-3,CASRLGSDTDTQYF,TGTGCCAGTAGATTGGGCAGTGACACAGATACGCAGTATTTT
TRBV29-1,TRBD1,TRBJ2-2,CSVEGLGGVAGELFF,TGCAGCGTTGAAGGGTTAGGGGGCGTCGCCGGGGAGCTGTTTTTT
TRBV11-1,TRBD2,TRBJ2-1,CASSLWTSGNEQFF,TGTGCCAGCAGCTTATGGACTAGCGGTAATGAGCAGTTCTTC
TRBV19,-,TRBJ1-5,CASSGSGAGLKPPHF,TGTGCCAGTAGTGGTTCAGGGGCAGGCCTCAAACCTCCGCATTTT
TRBV4-3,TRBD2,TRBJ2-3,CASSQDHQRGSTDTQYF,TGCGCCAGCAGCCAAGATCATCAGCGGGGGAGCACAGATACGCAGTATTTT
TRBV19,TRBD1,TRBJ2-6,CASSGQGVSGANVLTF,TGTGCCAGTAGTGGACAGGGAGTCTCTGGGGCCAACGTCCTGACTTTC
TRBV6-1,-,TRBJ1-2,CASSDLRGRGYTF,TGTGCCAGCAGTGATCTCCGCGGAAGAGGCTACACCTTC
TRBV5-4,-,TRBJ1-6,CASSQKQGNNSPLHF,TGTGCCAGCAGCCAAAAGCAGGGGAATAATTCACCCCTCCACTTT
TRBV10-3,-,TRBJ1-6,CAITSRIGDSPLHF,TGTGCCATCACTAGCAGGATTGGGGATTCACCCCTCCACTTT
TRBV5-6,-,TRBJ2-3,CASSLAFDYLYSTDTQYF,TGTGCCAGCAGCTTGGCCTTCGACTACCTATATAGCACAGATACGCAGTATTTT
TRBV11-2,-,TRBJ1-2,CASSIRQVAYGYTF,TGTGCCAGCAGCATTAGACAGGTAGCCTATGGCTACACCTTC
TRBV6-5,TRBD1,TRBJ1-5,CASSRDRDQPQHF,TGTGCCAGCAGTCGGGACAGAGATCAGCCCCAGCATTTT